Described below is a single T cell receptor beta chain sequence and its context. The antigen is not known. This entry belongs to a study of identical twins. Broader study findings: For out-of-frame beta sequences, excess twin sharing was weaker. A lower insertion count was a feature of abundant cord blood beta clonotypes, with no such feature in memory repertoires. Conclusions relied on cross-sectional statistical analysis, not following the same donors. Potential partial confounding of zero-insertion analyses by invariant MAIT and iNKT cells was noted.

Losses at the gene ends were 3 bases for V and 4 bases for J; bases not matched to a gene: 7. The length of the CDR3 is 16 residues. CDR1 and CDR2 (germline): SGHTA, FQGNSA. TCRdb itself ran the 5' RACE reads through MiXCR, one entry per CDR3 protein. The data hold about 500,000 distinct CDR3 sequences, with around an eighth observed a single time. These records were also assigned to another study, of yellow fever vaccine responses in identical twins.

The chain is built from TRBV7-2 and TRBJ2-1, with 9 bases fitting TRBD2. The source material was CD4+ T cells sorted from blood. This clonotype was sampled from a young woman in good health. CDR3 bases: TGTGCCAGCAGCTTGGCCGGGGCGGGGGGGTACAATGAGCAGTTCTTC. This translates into CASSLAGAGGYNEQFF.